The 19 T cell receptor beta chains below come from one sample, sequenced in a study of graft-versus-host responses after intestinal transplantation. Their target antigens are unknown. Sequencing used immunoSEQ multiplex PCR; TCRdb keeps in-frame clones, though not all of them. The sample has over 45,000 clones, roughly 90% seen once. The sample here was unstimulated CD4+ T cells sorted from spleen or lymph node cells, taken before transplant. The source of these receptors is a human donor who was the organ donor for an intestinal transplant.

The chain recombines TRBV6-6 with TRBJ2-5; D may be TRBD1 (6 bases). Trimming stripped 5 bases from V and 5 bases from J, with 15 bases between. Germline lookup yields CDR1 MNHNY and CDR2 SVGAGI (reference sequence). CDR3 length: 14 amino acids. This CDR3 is CASSTLTGLETQYF. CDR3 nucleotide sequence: TGTGCCAGCAGTACCTTAACAGGGTTGGAGACCCAGTACTTC.

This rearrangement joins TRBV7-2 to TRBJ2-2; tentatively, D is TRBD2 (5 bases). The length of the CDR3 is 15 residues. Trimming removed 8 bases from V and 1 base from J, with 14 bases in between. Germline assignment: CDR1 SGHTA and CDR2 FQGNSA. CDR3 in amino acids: CASLQRNQNTGELFF. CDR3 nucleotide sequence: TGTGCCAGCCTTCAGCGGAACCAGAACACCGGGGAGCTGTTTTTT.

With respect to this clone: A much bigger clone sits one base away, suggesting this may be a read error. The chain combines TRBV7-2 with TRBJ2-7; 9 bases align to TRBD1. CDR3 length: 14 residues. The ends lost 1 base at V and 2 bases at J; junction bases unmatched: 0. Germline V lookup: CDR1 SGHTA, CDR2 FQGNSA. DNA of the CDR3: TGTGCCAGCAGCTTAGGGACAGGGGCCTACGAGCAGTACTTC. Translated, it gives CASSLGTGAYEQYF.

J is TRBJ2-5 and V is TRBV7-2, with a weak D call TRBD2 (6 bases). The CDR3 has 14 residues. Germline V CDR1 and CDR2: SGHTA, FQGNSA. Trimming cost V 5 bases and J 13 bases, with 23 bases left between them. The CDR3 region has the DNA TGTGCCAGCAGCCAAAGCTTGCGGGATGGGACGCGGTACTTC. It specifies CASSQSLRDGTRYF. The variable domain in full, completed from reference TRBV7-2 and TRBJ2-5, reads GAGVSQSPSNKVTEKGKDVELRCDPISGHTALYWYRQSLGQGLEFLIYFQGNSAPDKSGLPSDRFSAERTGGSVSTLTIQRTQQEDSAVYLCASSQSLRDGTRYFGPGTRLLVL.

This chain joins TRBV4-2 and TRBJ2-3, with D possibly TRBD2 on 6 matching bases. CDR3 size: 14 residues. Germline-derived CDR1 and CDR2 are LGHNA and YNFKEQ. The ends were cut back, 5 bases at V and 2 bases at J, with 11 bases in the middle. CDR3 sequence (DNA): TGTGCCAGCAGCGTTAGCGGTAACACAGATACGCAGTATTTT. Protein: CASSVSGNTDTQYF.

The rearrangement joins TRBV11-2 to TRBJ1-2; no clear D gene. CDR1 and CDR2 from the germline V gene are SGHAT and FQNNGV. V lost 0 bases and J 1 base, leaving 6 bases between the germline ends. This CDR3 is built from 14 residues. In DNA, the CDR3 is TGTGCCAGCAGCTTAGATCGGGTTAACTATGGCTACACCTTC. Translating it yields CASSLDRVNYGYTF.

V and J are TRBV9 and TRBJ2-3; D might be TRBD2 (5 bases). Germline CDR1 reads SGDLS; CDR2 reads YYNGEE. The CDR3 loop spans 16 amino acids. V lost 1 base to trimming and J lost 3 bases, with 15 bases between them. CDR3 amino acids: CASSVRSTGWTDTQYF. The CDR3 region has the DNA TGTGCCAGCAGCGTACGGAGTACGGGGTGGACAGATACGCAGTATTTT.

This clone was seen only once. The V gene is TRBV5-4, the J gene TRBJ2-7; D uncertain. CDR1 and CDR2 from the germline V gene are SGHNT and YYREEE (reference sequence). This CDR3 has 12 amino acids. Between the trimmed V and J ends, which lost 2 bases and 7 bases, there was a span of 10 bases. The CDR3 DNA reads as TGTGCCAGCAGCTTCGATGGCCGTGAGCAGTACTTC. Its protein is CASSFDGREQYF.

DNA for the CDR3: TGTGCCAGCAGTTTTAGTACACCAGGGGAGGAGACCCAGTACTTC. This sequence encodes CASSFSTPGEETQYF. The chain has TRBV28 and TRBJ2-5, with D possibly being TRBD1 (6 bases). Trimming removed 3 bases at V and 5 bases at J, with 16 bases between. The germline V gene encodes CDR1 MDHEN and CDR2 SYDVKM. The CDR3 has 15 residues.

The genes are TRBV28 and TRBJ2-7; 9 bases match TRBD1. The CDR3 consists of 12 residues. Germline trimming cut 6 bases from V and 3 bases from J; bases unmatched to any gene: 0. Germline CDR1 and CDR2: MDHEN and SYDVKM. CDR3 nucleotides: TGTGCCAGCAGGGACAGGGGCTACGAGCAGTACTTC. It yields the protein CASRDRGYEQYF.

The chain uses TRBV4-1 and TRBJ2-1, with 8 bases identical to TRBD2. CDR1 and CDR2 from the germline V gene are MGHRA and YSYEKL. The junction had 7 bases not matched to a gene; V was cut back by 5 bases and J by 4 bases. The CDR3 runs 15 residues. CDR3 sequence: CASSVPGLDYNEQFF. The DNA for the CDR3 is TGCGCCAGCAGCGTTCCGGGACTAGATTACAATGAGCAGTTCTTC.

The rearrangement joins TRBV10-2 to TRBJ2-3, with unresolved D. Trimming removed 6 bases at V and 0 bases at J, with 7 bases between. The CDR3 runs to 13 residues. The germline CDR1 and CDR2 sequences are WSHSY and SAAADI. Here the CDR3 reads CASRHLSTDTQYF. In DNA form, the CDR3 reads TGCGCCAGCAGACACCTCAGCACAGATACGCAGTATTTT.

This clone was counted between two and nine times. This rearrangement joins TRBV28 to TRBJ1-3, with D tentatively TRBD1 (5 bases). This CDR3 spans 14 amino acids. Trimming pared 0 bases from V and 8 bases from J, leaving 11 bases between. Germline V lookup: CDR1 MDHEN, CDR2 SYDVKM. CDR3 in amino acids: CASSLWPKGDTIYF. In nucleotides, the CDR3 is TGTGCCAGCAGTTTATGGCCAAAAGGGGACACCATATATTTT.

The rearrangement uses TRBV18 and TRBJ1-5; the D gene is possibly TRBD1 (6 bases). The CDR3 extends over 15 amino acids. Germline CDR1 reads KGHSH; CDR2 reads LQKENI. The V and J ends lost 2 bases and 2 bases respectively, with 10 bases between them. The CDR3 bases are TGTGCCAGCTCACCAGGGGAGGGGGGCAATCAGCCCCAGCATTTT. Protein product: CASSPGEGGNQPQHF.

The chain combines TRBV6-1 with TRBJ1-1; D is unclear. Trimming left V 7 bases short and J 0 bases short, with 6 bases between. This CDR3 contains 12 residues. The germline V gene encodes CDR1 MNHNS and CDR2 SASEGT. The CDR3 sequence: CASNRLNTEAFF. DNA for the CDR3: TGTGCCAGCAACCGGTTGAACACTGAAGCTTTCTTT.

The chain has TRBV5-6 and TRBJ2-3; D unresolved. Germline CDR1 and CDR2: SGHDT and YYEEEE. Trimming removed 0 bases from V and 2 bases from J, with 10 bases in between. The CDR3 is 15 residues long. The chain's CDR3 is CASSLGQVYTDTQYF. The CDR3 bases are TGTGCCAGCAGCTTGGGGCAGGTTTACACAGATACGCAGTATTTT. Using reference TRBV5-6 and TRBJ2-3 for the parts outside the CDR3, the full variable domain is DAGVTQSPTHLIKTRGQQVTLRCSPKSGHDTVSWYQQALGQGPQFIFQYYEEEERQRGNFPDRFSGHQFPNYSSELNVNALLLGDSALYLCASSLGQVYTDTQYFGPGTRLTVL.

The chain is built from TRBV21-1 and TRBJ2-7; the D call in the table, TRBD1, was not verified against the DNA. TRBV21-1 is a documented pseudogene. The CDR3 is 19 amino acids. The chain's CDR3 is CASSKALKGSRDRVNEQYF. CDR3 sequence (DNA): TGTGCCAGCAGCAAAGCGCTTAAAGGGAGCCGGGACAGGGTTAACGAGCAGTACTTC.

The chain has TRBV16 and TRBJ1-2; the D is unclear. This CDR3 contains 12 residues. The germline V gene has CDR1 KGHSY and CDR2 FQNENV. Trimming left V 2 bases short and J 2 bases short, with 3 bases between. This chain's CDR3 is CASSQLNYGYTF. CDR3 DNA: TGTGCCAGCAGCCAACTAAACTATGGCTACACCTTC.

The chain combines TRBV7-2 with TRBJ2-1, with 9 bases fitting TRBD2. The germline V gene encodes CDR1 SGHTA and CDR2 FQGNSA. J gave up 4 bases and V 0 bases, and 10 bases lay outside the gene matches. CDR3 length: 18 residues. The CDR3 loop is CASSLAQPPLAGYNEQFF. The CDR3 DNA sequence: TGTGCCAGCAGCTTAGCCCAGCCCCCCCTAGCGGGGTACAATGAGCAGTTCTTC.